The present TCR beta chain was sequenced within a study of vaccination and CD4 T cells after COVID-19. About the research overall: Median time from second vaccine dose to sampling was around 72 days (14 to 241).

Treatment in this sample: approximately 10-day PBMC culture with coronavirus spike peptide pools or control peptides (ViraFEST assay). One should note that the unexposed donor's CD4+ T cells were collected before the COVID-19 pandemic (2011-2018). Before TCRs were sequenced, ViraFEST expanded antigen-specific T cells with peptide pools. By negative selection, CD4+ T cells were isolated once culture had run for about 10 days. This CDR3 is built from 13 residues. The study sequenced cultured CD4+ T cell DNA using the Oncomine TCR Beta short-read assay. Each CDR3 protein is one row after TCRdb ran MiXCR on the PCR reads. The sample lists some 1,000 distinct CDR3 sequences, 17% seen once, with 40% to 60% in the top ten. Relative to its sample, this clonotype is medium-sized. The antigen remains unidentified.

The sequence was collected from a human donor in good health. The chain employs TRBV21-1 and TRBJ2-3; the D segment call TRBD1 is taken from the table without a DNA check. TRBV21-1 is labeled a pseudogene. The sample was CD4+ T cells from blood, cultured in vitro. For the CDR3, the DNA is TGTGCCAGCAAATCGGGCGGGGCAGATACGCAGTATTTT. This codes for CASKSGGADTQYF.